The 14 T cell receptor beta chains below come from one sample, sequenced in a study of chronic HIV infection and antiretroviral therapy. MiXCR, applied by TCRdb to the 5' RACE reads, yields one record per CDR3 protein. Of approximately 30,000 distinct CDR3 sequences in the sample, under 9.5% were seen once. Input material: peripheral blood. The receptors were sampled from an adult who had HIV and had not received antiretroviral therapy, or was an uninfected healthy control (not recorded which).

This clonotype was recorded at least ten times. The CDR3 protein is CASSEQGSEAFF. The CDR3 DNA reads as TGTGCCAGCAGTGAACAGGGGTCTGAAGCTTTCTTT. The V gene is TRBV2, the J gene TRBJ1-1; a weak D match, TRBD1 (6 bases). V gave up 2 bases and J gave up 6 bases, with 7 bases separating them. From germline, CDR1 is SNHLY and CDR2 FYNNEI. This CDR3 region has 12 residues.

This clonotype appeared many times. The V and J genes are TRBV20-1 and TRBJ1-4; TRBD1 is a possible D gene (6 bases). Germline CDR1 DFQATT, CDR2 SNEGSKA (reference sequence). There are 11 residues in the CDR3. V was clipped by 2 bases and J by 8 bases, with 6 bases between them. The CDR3 DNA reads as TGCAGTGCTAGACAGGGGGAAAAACTGTTTTTT. Its protein product is CSARQGEKLFF.

Details on this clonotype: A much larger clone differs by one base, so this may be a read error. V gene TRBV11-2 combines with J gene TRBJ2-1; D may be TRBD2 (7 bases). From germline, CDR1 is SGHAT and CDR2 FQNNGV. The CDR3 spans 15 residues. CDR3 in amino acids: CDSSPLGGGPNEQFF. The CDR3 nucleotides are TGTGACAGCAGCCCCCTTGGGGGGGGGCCCAATGAGCAGTTCTTC.

This clonotype has more than one count but fewer than ten. The CDR3 protein is CSVDLTLPSSSYNEQFF. The CDR3 region has the DNA TGCAGCGTTGACCTAACCCTACCCTCAAGCTCCTACAATGAGCAGTTCTTC. This rearrangement joins TRBV29-1 to TRBJ2-1; D ambiguous. The length of the CDR3 is 17 residues. V gave up 3 bases and J gave up 0 bases, with 18 bases separating them. CDR1 is SQVTM and CDR2 is ANQGSEA in the germline V gene.

This clonotype was detected many times. The genes are TRBV7-9 and TRBJ2-1; 9 nucleotides align to TRBD1. V lost 3 bases to trimming and J lost 6 bases; unmatched junction nucleotides: 3. This CDR3 spans 14 amino acids. From germline, CDR1 is SEHNR and CDR2 FQNEAQ (reference sequence). For the CDR3, the DNA is TGTGCCAGCAGCTTCAACAGGGGGCCCAATGAGCAGTTCTTC. Residues: CASSFNRGPNEQFF. Using reference TRBV7-9 and TRBJ2-1 for the parts outside the CDR3, the full variable domain is DTGVSQNPRHKITKRGQNVTFRCDPISEHNRLYWYRQTLGQGPEFLTYFQNEAQLEKSRLLSDRFSAERPKGSFSTLEIQRTEQGDSAMYLCASSFNRGPNEQFFGPGTRLTVL.

At least ten counts were recorded for this clonotype. CDR3 nucleotides: TGTGCCAGCAGGAGGGTCAATGAGCAGTTCTTC. It translates to CASRRVNEQFF. The chain is built from TRBV2 and TRBJ2-1, with D perhaps matching TRBD2 (5 bases). V was clipped by 6 bases and J by 6 bases, with 6 bases between them. This CDR3 has 11 residues. Looked up from germline, CDR1 is SNHLY and CDR2 is FYNNEI. The whole variable domain, remainder taken from reference TRBV2 and TRBJ2-1, is EPEVTQTPSHQVTQMGQEVILRCVPISNHLYFYWYRQILGQKVEFLVSFYNNEISEKSEIFDDQFSVERPDGSNFTLKIRSTKLEDSAMYFCASRRVNEQFFGPGTRLTVL.

At least ten counts were recorded for this clonotype. The V call is TRBV6-4, the J call TRBJ2-3, with TRBD2 identical over 9 bases. The CDR3 contains 14 residues. V was clipped by 8 bases and J by 1 base; unmatched bases: 4. Germline V gene sequence: CDR1 MRHNA, CDR2 SNTAGT. The DNA of the CDR3 is TGTGCCAGCGGAGCGGGAGGCGGCACAGATACGCAGTATTTT. This encodes CASGAGGGTDTQYF.

This clonotype turned up a few times. This chain links TRBV29-1 with TRBJ1-1; TRBD1 is a possible D gene (6 bases). The CDR3 sequence is 11 residues long. Germline CDR1 and CDR2: SQVTM and ANQGSEA. V was pared by 6 bases and J by 2 bases, with 7 bases between. This chain's CDR3 is CSVGQNTEAFF. For the CDR3, the DNA is TGCAGCGTGGGACAAAACACTGAAGCTTTCTTT.

This clonotype was counted between two and nine times. V gene TRBV4-1 combines with J gene TRBJ2-7; D call uncertain. Trimming took off 0 bases at V and 5 bases at J, with 11 bases between the two ends. The CDR3 extends over 14 amino acids. CDR1 and CDR2 (germline): MGHRA, YSYEKL. This CDR3 reads CASSQEISTDEQYF. The CDR3 DNA is TGCGCCAGCAGCCAAGAGATTAGCACAGACGAGCAGTACTTC.

This chain connects TRBV2 to TRBJ1-1, with D possibly being TRBD1 (6 bases). Germline loops: CDR1 SNHLY, CDR2 FYNNEI. Trimming took 4 bases from V and 1 from J, leaving 10 bases between them. This CDR3 is built from 14 residues. CDR3 DNA sequence: TGTGCCAGCAGTGGGTCGACAGGGAACACTGAAGCTTTCTTT. Protein product: CASSGSTGNTEAFF.

This clonotype occurred a few times. The J gene is TRBJ2-1, the V gene TRBV28; tentatively, D is TRBD1 (7 bases). Germline V gene sequence: CDR1 MDHEN, CDR2 SYDVKM. This CDR3 has 14 amino acids. Trimming shortened V by 6 bases and J by 7 bases, and 16 bases separated the two germline ends. The CDR3: CASSPGGTLNEQFF. In DNA form, the CDR3 reads TGTGCCAGCAGCCCAGGGGGGACTTTGAATGAGCAGTTCTTC.

Ten or more counts support this clonotype. The chain joins TRBV29-1 to TRBJ1-4; 8 positions match TRBD1. Germline V gene data show CDR1 as SQVTM and CDR2 as ANQGSEA. The CDR3 has 14 residues. V lost 5 bases and J lost 6; bases outside the gene matches: 8. CDR3 nucleotides: TGCAGCGTTCTAACGGACAGGGAGTATGAAAAACTGTTTTTT. Translation: CSVLTDREYEKLFF.

This clonotype occurred many times. The chain is built from TRBV2 and TRBJ2-3; 8 positions match TRBD2. Looked up from germline, CDR1 is SNHLY and CDR2 is FYNNEI. Trimming took 5 bases from V and 1 from J; bases not matched to a gene: 5. The CDR3 is made up of 15 amino acids. CDR3 in DNA: TGTGCCAGCAGTATGGCGGGGGGAGGCACAGATACGCAGTATTTT. It yields the protein CASSMAGGGTDTQYF.

This clonotype occurred many times. One end of the junction is discordant with germline, which a read error may explain. This sequence joins TRBV4-2 and TRBJ2-7; D is unclear. The CDR3 runs to 12 residues. Germline CDR1 reads LGHNA; CDR2 reads YNFKEQ. CDR3 residues: CASSQAVSEPYF. CDR3 nucleotide sequence: TGTGCCAGCAGCCAAGCAGTATCCGAGCCGTACTTC.